Listed below are T cell receptor beta chains from one sample, sequenced in a study of cytomegalovirus exposure and HLA in healthy donors. Clones were sequenced by immunoSEQ multiplex PCR, and TCRdb holds only the in-frame ones, with some missing. The sample shows roughly 100,000 clones, under 85% of them seen only once. Sequenced input: PBMCs. The receptors here all came from a woman aged 40 to 55 in good health and CMV-seronegative. Each CDR3 is given with its conserved first and last residue. A D gene is named only where the DNA matches it firmly. Size is stated for part of the rows, as once, few or many counts, or as a class when the clone is expanded.

TRBV6-1	-	-	TRBJ2-1	TGTGCCAGCAGTGAAGGACCTAGCTCCTACAATGAGCAGTTCTTC	CASSEGPSSYNEQFF
TRBV19	TRBD2	-	TRBJ2-1	TGTGCCAGTAGGGTCAGCGGGGCCCTTGGGAATGAGCAGTTCTTC	CASRVSGALGNEQFF
TRBV10-2	TRBD1	once	TRBJ1-1	TGCGCCAGCACTTCTAGACAGGGATCTAACACTGAAGCTTTCTTT	CASTSRQGSNTEAFF
TRBV9	-	-	TRBJ2-3	TGTGCCAGCAGCGTAATCGTGAGAGATACGCAGTATTTT	CASSVIVRDTQYF
TRBV30	TRBD2	-	TRBJ2-5	TGTGCCTGGAGTAGCGGGAGGTTGTCCCAGTACTTC	CAWSSGRLSQYF
TRBV27	TRBD1	-	TRBJ2-7	TGTGCCAGCGGCCCCTTTGGGACAGGGATCGAGCAGTACTTC	CASGPFGTGIEQYF
TRBV7-9	-	-	TRBJ1-1	TGTGCCAGCAGCTTAGGACAGCTTGAAGCTTTCTTT	CASSLGQLEAFF
TRBV28	-	-	TRBJ1-5	TGTGCCAGCAGTTTTGGGGGGGCGGGGGGAAGCAATCAGCCCCAGCATTTT	CASSFGGAGGSNQPQHF
TRBV4-1	-	few	TRBJ2-7	TGCGCCAGCAGTCAAAAGCCTGGCGAGCAGTACTTC	CASSQKPGEQYF
TRBV7-6	-	-	TRBJ2-2	TGTGCCAGCAGGGCGACGGGAAGTGACACCGGGGAGCTGTTTTTT	CASRATGSDTGELFF
TRBV5-1	TRBD1	-	TRBJ2-3	TGCGCCAGCAGTTCCGGGACAGGGTATGCAGATACGCAGTATTTT	CASSSGTGYADTQYF
TRBV28	TRBD2	-	TRBJ2-1	TGTGCCAGCAGGTCTCCGGGAGGGTCTGTTGAGCAGTTCTTC	CASRSPGGSVEQFF
TRBV7-8	-	-	TRBJ1-1	TGTGCCAGCAGCTTACAACCTGGGACATCGAACACTGAAGCTTTCTTT	CASSLQPGTSNTEAFF
TRBV5-4	-	-	TRBJ2-5	TGTGCCAGCACCCAGGAAAACGGATTAGAGACCCAGTACTTC	CASTQENGLETQYF
TRBV7-2	-	-	TRBJ1-1	TGTGCCCGGCGGGGCGGTGTGGTGGGGGTCACTGAAGCTTTCTTT	CARRGGVVGVTEAFF
TRBV11-2	TRBD1	-	TRBJ1-5	TGTGCCAGCAGCCTCACCGGACAGGGGGGCCAGCCCCAGCATTTT	CASSLTGQGGQPQHF
TRBV7-2	TRBD1	-	TRBJ1-6	TGTGCCAGCATTTCTAGACAGGGGGATAATTCACCCCTCCACTTT	CASISRQGDNSPLHF
TRBV30	-	-	TRBJ1-5	TGTGCCTGGAGTGACGGGCCGAGGGGCAATCAGCCCCAGCATTTT	CAWSDGPRGNQPQHF
TRBV6-6	-	-	TRBJ2-7	TGTGCCAGCGCTAGACAGAATTTCTACGAGCAGTACTTC	CASARQNFYEQYF
TRBV27	-	-	TRBJ1-5	TGTGCCAGCAGATTGCAGGGCAATCAGCCCCAGCATTTT	CASRLQGNQPQHF
TRBV7-9	-	-	TRBJ1-1	TGTGCCAACAGCTTACTAACCGGGAACACTGAAGCTTTCTTT	CANSLLTGNTEAFF
TRBV7-3	TRBD2	-	TRBJ2-1	TGTGCCAGCAGCTTAGGGGGGGGAACGATCAATGAGCAGTTCTTC	CASSLGGGTINEQFF
TRBV29-1	-	-	TRBJ2-2	TGCAGCGTGGAACCGGGACTTGGCACCGGGGAGCTGTTTTTT	CSVEPGLGTGELFF
TRBV7-2	-	-	TRBJ1-3	TGTGCCAGCAGGGATATGGACGTTCCGGGGAACACCATATATTTT	CASRDMDVPGNTIYF
TRBV10-2	TRBD2	-	TRBJ2-1	TGCGCCAGCAGTGAGTCGGCTAGCGGGAATGGTGCGTTCTTC	CASSESASGNGAFF
TRBV6-6	-	few	TRBJ2-7	TGTGCCAGCAAGGCGGCTTACGAGCAGTACTTC	CASKAAYEQYF
TRBV28	TRBD1	-	TRBJ2-6	TGTGCCAGCAGTTTAGACAGGGTCGGGGCCAACGTCCTGACTTTC	CASSLDRVGANVLTF
TRBV5-1	TRBD1	-	TRBJ2-3	TGCGCCAGCAGCCCCCAGATGACAGGGGGTAGCACAGATACGCAGTATTTT	CASSPQMTGGSTDTQYF
TRBV18	-	-	TRBJ2-5	TGTGCCAGCTCACCGCTAAGCCCTTCGGGTCAAGAGACCCAGTACTTC	CASSPLSPSGQETQYF
TRBV7-7	-	-	TRBJ2-7	TGTGCTAGCAGCTTGGAGGGACCGCTATCTGGCTACGAGCAGTACTTC	CASSLEGPLSGYEQYF
TRBV5-4	-	-	TRBJ2-1	TGTGCCAGCTCTATTTCGGGCAGGGGAGAGCAGTTCTTC	CASSISGRGEQFF
TRBV20-1	-	-	TRBJ2-2	TGCAGTGCGGACTCTCCCGGGGAGCTGTTTTTT	CSADSPGELFF
TRBV14	-	-	TRBJ1-4	TGTGCCAGCAGCCCACGAGCAACTAATGAAAAACTGTTTTTT	CASSPRATNEKLFF
TRBV18	TRBD1	-	TRBJ1-2	TGTGCCAGCTCACTCGGGACAGTTAACTATGGCTACACCTTC	CASSLGTVNYGYTF
TRBV11-2	-	-	TRBJ2-5	TGTGCCAGCAGCACGATACCAGCGGTTATCCGAGAGACCCAGTACTTC	CASSTIPAVIRETQYF
TRBV6-5	TRBD2	-	TRBJ2-1	TGTGCCAGCAGTTTACGGGCTAGCGGGAGTGTTCAGCAGTTCTTC	CASSLRASGSVQQFF
TRBV9	-	-	TRBJ2-3	TGTGCCAGCAGCCCAATAAGGGGCTTTGGCACAGATACGCAGTATTTT	CASSPIRGFGTDTQYF
TRBV4-3	-	-	TRBJ1-1	TGCGCCAGCAGCCAAGGACAGAACACTGAAGCTTTCTTT	CASSQGQNTEAFF
TRBV9	-	-	TRBJ1-2	TGTGCCAGCAGCCCAGGGATCTTCGCAGGGATCTATGGCTACACCTTC	CASSPGIFAGIYGYTF
TRBV27	-	-	TRBJ2-7	TGTGCCAGCAGCCGGGGTCTCTACGAGCCGTACTTC	CASSRGLYEPYF
TRBV1	-	few	TRBJ2-1	TGCACCAGCAGCCTTAAAAGAGGTTGGCGGGAGGAATCATACAATGAGCAGTTCTTC	CTSSLKRGWREESYNEQFF
TRBV4-2	TRBD2	-	TRBJ2-7	TGTGCCAGCAGCCACCGACTAGCGGGAGATTCGGGTGTGCCCTACGAGCAGTACTTC	CASSHRLAGDSGVPYEQYF